This T cell receptor (beta chain) is drawn from a study of T cell changes during pregnancy in multiple sclerosis. Germline V lookup: CDR1 MGHRA, CDR2 YSYEKL. V was trimmed by 0 bases and J by 3 bases, leaving 9 bases between them. CDR3 size: 14 residues. The assay was immunoSEQ multiplex PCR, and TCRdb's table has in-frame clones only and misses some. The profile covers tens of thousands of clones, with roughly 90% appearing a single time and less than 6.5% taken by the ten largest. This TCR was sampled from a female donor in good health, enrolled as a control in a pregnancy study. This chain uses TRBV4-1 with TRBJ2-7; D is unclear. The sequences come from peripheral blood, collected in the third trimester of pregnancy. For the CDR3, the DNA is TGCGCCAGCAGCCAAGAGAACTCACTCTACGAGCAGTACTTC. Its protein product is CASSQENSLYEQYF.